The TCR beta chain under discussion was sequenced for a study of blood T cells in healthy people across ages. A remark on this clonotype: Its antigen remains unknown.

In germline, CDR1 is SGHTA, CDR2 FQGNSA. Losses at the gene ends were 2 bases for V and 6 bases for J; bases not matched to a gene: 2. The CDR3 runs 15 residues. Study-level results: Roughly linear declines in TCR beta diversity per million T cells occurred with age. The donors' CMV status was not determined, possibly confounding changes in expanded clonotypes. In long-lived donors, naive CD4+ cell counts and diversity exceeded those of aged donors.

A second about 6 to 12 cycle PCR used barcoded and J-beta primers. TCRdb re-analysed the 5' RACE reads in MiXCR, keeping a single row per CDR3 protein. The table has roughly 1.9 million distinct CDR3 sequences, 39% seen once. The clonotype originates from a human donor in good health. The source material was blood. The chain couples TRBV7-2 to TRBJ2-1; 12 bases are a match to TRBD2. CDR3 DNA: TGTGCCAGCAGCTTAATGACTAGCGGGGGCAATGAGCAGTTCTTC. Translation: CASSLMTSGGNEQFF.